This T cell receptor beta chain comes out of a study of blood T cells in healthy people across ages. Broader study findings: The long-lived group displayed more naive CD4+ cells, plus higher diversity, than the aged donors did. In the absence of known donor CMV status, changes in expanded clonotypes were possibly confounded.

In the case of this clonotype: Its target is unknown.

Combining a sample-barcoded 5' primer with a J-beta primer mix, a second PCR ran for about 6 to 12 cycles. A template-switch adaptor that had 12 random nucleotides put a tag on each cDNA molecule. Via MiXCR, TCRdb re-called the 5' RACE reads, giving one row per CDR3 protein. Here the sample spans around 710,000 distinct CDR3 sequences, approximately 39% being singletons. There were at least 6 micrograms of total RNA extracted from every sample. The V end lost 3 bases, the J end lost 5 bases, and 13 bases lay between the germline ends. Germline CDR1 SGHVS, CDR2 FQNEAQ. The CDR3 has 14 amino acids. V gene TRBV7-8 combines with J gene TRBJ2-5; no clear D. The clonotype was recovered from an older woman in good health. Sequenced material: blood. The CDR3 loop reads CASSLRPEWETQYF. The DNA for the CDR3 is TGTGCCAGCAGCTTGCGGCCCGAGTGGGAGACCCAGTACTTC.